This entry describes one T cell receptor (beta chain). Its antigen remains undetermined. Nothing much larger sits one base from this clone, and base qualities are not available. This specimen comes from a study of T cells in tumors after PD-1 blockade (dated 2019 in TCRdb). In the study overall: Patients were excluded if they had prior checkpoint blockade, use of systemic immunosuppressants, or recent radiotherapy or other anti-cancer therapy within 4 weeks. Paired single-cell RNA and TCR sequencing was performed on site-matched tumors from BCC or SCC patients before and after anti-PD-1 therapy. RECIST version 1.1 was the standard used to evaluate clinical response. On average, peripheral blood samples had more than 90,000 TCR templates (range about 24,679-290,000) and some 35,000 unique clonotypes. To compare clonotypes in blood versus tumor, bulk TCR sequencing was run on around eleven peripheral blood samples drawn from 5 patients. Pembrolizumab 200 mg every 3 weeks or cemiplimab 350 mg every 2 weeks was administered to patients. Some patients also continued taking vismodegib 150 mg daily during anti-PD-1 treatment.

The immunoSEQ platform was used for deep TCRbeta sequencing. On the study's bioinformatics: Only productive rearrangements were exported from the immunoSEQ Analyzer for downstream analysis. T cell phenotypes were assigned to bulk TCRbeta clonotypes by matching the clonotypes to single-cell RNA+TCR-seq clones with the same TCRbeta sequence. Using bulk TCR sequencing data, clone enrichment in tumor was calculated by dividing a clone's tumor frequency by the same clone's PBMC frequency. GLIPH was used to group TCRs into specificity groups, clusters of distinct TCRs likely recognizing common antigens via shared CDR3 motifs. The clones in this table, taken by TCRdb from immuneACCESS, are in-frame only. Not every clone is retained; where verified, under half of the shortfall comes from an unresolved V gene, and the cause of the rest is unknown. The D gene and trimming were derived from the DNA, and the V and J assignments and clone size from that table. The sample table contains about 33,000 clones; only one count was recorded for 78% of them. The top ten constitute roughly 39% of the sample.

CDR3 length: 16 amino acids, cysteine to phenylalanine. The only DNA kept is the CDR3, 48 bases in frame from the first base. The germline V gene sets CDR1 to SGHNT and CDR2 to YENEEA. V ends up 5 bases short and J 2 bases short, with an unmatched junction base count of 3. According to the study, the label for this sample's time point signals: before anti-PD-1 therapy. For bulk TCRbeta sequencing, genomic DNA was extracted from tumor biopsies or peripheral blood, and input amounts ranged from about 600 ng to 6,004 ng. Histologically proven advanced or metastatic basal or squamous cell carcinoma was present in all patients, all of whom were poor candidates for surgical resection. Of the roughly 10 patients in the basal cell carcinoma cohort, roughly eight underwent bulk tumor TCR sequencing. Results and caveats for the whole study, not just this receptor: Roughly two fifths of the TCR clonotypes from tumors also showed up in blood, and some novel exhausted tumor clones were present in pre-treatment blood, which suggests peripheral recruitment. The source of novel T cell clones was not identified and could include lymphoid organs or rare unexpanded clones within the tumor or its periphery.

The receptor was isolated from a human donor with basal cell carcinoma. Recombination joined TRBV11-3 with TRBJ2-6; 10 bases in between match TRBD1. Sequences were derived from PBMCs, sampled before anti-PD-1 treatment. The CDR3 reads CASSPGTGAGANVLTF. In nucleotide form, the sequence is TGTGCCAGCAGCCCCGGGACAGGGGCTGGGGCCAACGTCCTGACTTTC.